This passage covers 17 T cell receptor beta chains from one sample sequenced in a study of T cell responses to AZD1222 COVID-19 vaccine listed by TCRdb under 2021. The intended sense of this specimen's time point label: baseline before first vaccination. Library construction relied on the immunoSEQ multiplex PCR assay. TCRdb took over this immuneACCESS table, retaining in-frame rearrangements with V and J assigned. Such tables are incomplete; in checked studies, under half of the missing clones stem from an unresolved V gene, and the remainder is unexplained. Counted in this sample were about 140,000 clones; less than 95% of them appeared once. The ten largest clonotypes hold 1.3% of the sample. Sequences were derived from peripheral blood, sampled on day 0 of AZD1222 vaccination. Receptors were obtained from an adult in good health.

The chain links TRBV28 to TRBJ1-5; D call uncertain. Germline CDR1 MDHEN, CDR2 SYDVKM. The CDR3 contains 15 residues. Trimming left V 5 bases short and J 10 bases short, with 21 bases between. CDR3 nucleotides: TGTGCCAGCAGTCCGGGTTCTTCAGGAGCTTTTCCCCAGCATTTT. Translation: CASSPGSSGAFPQHF.

J is TRBJ1-4 and V is TRBV5-6; D ambiguous. The V end lost 3 bases, the J end lost 2 bases, and 11 bases lay between the germline ends. Germline loops: CDR1 SGHDT, CDR2 YYEEEE. The CDR3 runs to 15 residues. The CDR3 here is CASSYRQPTNEKLFF. The CDR3 nucleotides read TGTGCCAGCAGCTACCGACAACCTACTAATGAAAAACTGTTTTTT.

This chain connects TRBV30 to TRBJ1-2; possibly TRBD1 for D (5 bases). The CDR3 consists of 12 residues. V gave up 4 bases and J gave up 4 bases, with 10 bases separating them. The germline V gene encodes CDR1 GTSNPN and CDR2 SVGIG (reference sequence). This CDR3 is CAWTAGTYGYTF. CDR3 DNA: TGTGCCTGGACGGCAGGGACCTATGGCTACACCTTC.

The chain has TRBV4-3 and TRBJ2-7; D is possibly TRBD1 (6 bases). The CDR3 covers 15 residues. Germline V gives CDR1 LGHNA, CDR2 YSLEER. Trimming cost V 4 bases and J 2 bases, with 15 bases left between them. CDR3 sequence reads: CASSPGLGAAYEQYF. CDR3 nucleotides: TGCGCCAGCAGCCCCGGTTTGGGGGCGGCCTACGAGCAGTACTTC.

The chain combines TRBV28 with TRBJ1-5; D gene uncertain. Germline lookup yields CDR1 MDHEN and CDR2 SYDVKM. V gave up 6 bases and J gave up 0 bases, with 6 bases separating them. The CDR3 covers 13 residues. The CDR3 region is CASRSFSNQPQHF. CDR3 nucleotides: TGTGCCAGCAGGAGCTTTAGCAATCAGCCCCAGCATTTT.

This chain joins TRBV5-4 and TRBJ2-2; D call uncertain. Trimming removed 0 bases from V and 7 bases from J, with 13 bases in between. This CDR3 has 15 amino acids. CDR1 is SGHNT and CDR2 is YYREEE in the germline V gene (reference sequence). CDR3 sequence reads: CASSLGLPLVGELFF. CDR3 sequence (DNA): TGTGCCAGCAGCTTGGGACTCCCTTTGGTCGGGGAGCTGTTTTTT. Together with reference TRBV5-4 and TRBJ2-2, the CDR3 gives the full variable domain: ETGVTQSPTHLIKTRGQQVTLRCSSQSGHNTVSWYQQALGQGPQFIFQYYREEENGRGNFPPRFSGLQFPNYSSELNVNALELDDSALYLCASSLGLPLVGELFFGEGSRLTVL.

The rearrangement uses TRBV7-9 and TRBJ1-2, with TRBD1 identical over 9 bases. V gave up 5 bases and J gave up 7 bases; unmatched junction bases: 11. There are 15 residues in the CDR3. Germline CDR1 is SEHNR and CDR2 is FQNEAQ (reference sequence). CDR3 in amino acids: CASSPRDRAVGGYTF. The CDR3 bases are TGTGCCAGCAGCCCTAGGGACAGGGCGGTTGGTGGCTACACCTTC.

The chain carries TRBV11-2 and TRBJ2-1; TRBD2 might be the D (5 bases). This CDR3 comprises 13 residues. Trimming left V 2 bases short and J 12 bases short, with 14 bases between. CDR1 and CDR2 from the germline V gene are SGHAT and FQNNGV. The CDR3 DNA reads as TGTGCCAGCAGCTTACAGGACTCCCTCGGGCAGTTCTTC. Its translation: CASSLQDSLGQFF. The full variable domain, with the rest looked up from reference TRBV11-2 and TRBJ2-1, is EAGVAQSPRYKIIEKRQSVAFWCNPISGHATLYWYQQILGQGPKLLIQFQNNGVVDDSQLPKDRFSAERLKGVDSTLKIQPAKLEDSAVYLCASSLQDSLGQFFGPGTRLTVL.

J is TRBJ2-3 and V is TRBV19; unclear D gene. Per the germline V gene, CDR1 is LNHDA and CDR2 is SQIVND (reference sequence). V lost 4 bases to trimming and J lost 0 bases, with 2 bases between them. The CDR3 runs 12 residues. The CDR3 spells CASSTSTDTQYF. DNA of the CDR3: TGTGCCAGTAGTACCAGCACAGATACGCAGTATTTT.

The chain carries TRBV13 and TRBJ2-7, with 8 bases lining up with TRBD1. CDR1 is PRHDT and CDR2 is FYEKMQ in the germline V gene (reference sequence). The CDR3 sequence is 13 residues long. V shed 8 bases, J shed 3 bases, and the junction held 6 bases outside the gene matches. In nucleotides, the CDR3 is TGTGCCAGCGGGCAGGGGGCCCACTACGAGCAGTACTTC. The encoded protein is CASGQGAHYEQYF.

This chain links TRBV29-1 with TRBJ2-5; D not certain. V was trimmed by 1 base and J by 2 bases, leaving 5 bases between them. This CDR3 is built from 12 residues. Germline values: CDR1 SQVTM, CDR2 ANQGSEA. The CDR3 here is CSVEATQETQYF. CDR3 DNA: TGCAGCGTTGAAGCAACGCAAGAGACCCAGTACTTC.

The chain links TRBV7-2 to TRBJ1-2; no firm D call. Trimming took 1 base from V and 8 from J, leaving 14 bases between them. The CDR3 extends over 14 amino acids. Germline V CDR1 and CDR2: SGHTA, FQGNSA. The CDR3 is CASSLEAGPGGYTF. CDR3 sequence (DNA): TGTGCCAGCAGCTTAGAGGCCGGACCTGGGGGCTACACCTTC.

This clone was seen only a few times. The V and J genes are TRBV6-4 and TRBJ2-3; unclear D gene. The ends were cut back, 5 bases at V and 0 bases at J, with 6 bases in the middle. The V gene's germline CDR1 is MRHNA and CDR2 SNTAGT. This CDR3 region has 13 residues. In DNA, the CDR3 is TGTGCCAGCAGTCGCACTAGCACAGATACGCAGTATTTT. As protein: CASSRTSTDTQYF.

V usage is TRBV5-4 and J usage is TRBJ2-7, with D perhaps TRBD1 (5 bases). From germline, CDR1 is SGHNT and CDR2 YYREEE (reference sequence). Trimming removed 2 bases at V and 5 bases at J, with 14 bases between. The CDR3 runs to 14 residues. CDR3 in DNA: TGTGCCAGCAGCTTAGGGGCAGGGATGGACGAGCAGTACTTC. As protein: CASSLGAGMDEQYF.

V gene TRBV2 combines with J gene TRBJ1-3, with a weak D call TRBD1 (6 bases). CDR3 length equals 17 residues. The germline CDR1 and CDR2 sequences are SNHLY and FYNNEI. V lost 6 bases, J lost 0 bases, and 18 bases lay in between. The DNA for the CDR3 is TGTGCCAGCAGCGTGATGGGGGGCAGGATCTCTGGAAACACCATATATTTT. Protein product: CASSVMGGRISGNTIYF.

The V call is TRBV5-6, the J call TRBJ2-1; 8 positions agree with TRBD2. After removal of 0 bases from V and 4 bases from J, the junction contained 3 bases not matched to a gene. CDR3 length equals 15 residues. CDR1 is SGHDT and CDR2 is YYEEEE in the germline V gene. The CDR3 bases are TGTGCCAGCAGCTTGGGGACTAGCCGATACAATGAGCAGTTCTTC. It is translated as CASSLGTSRYNEQFF.

The chain combines TRBV13 with TRBJ1-2, with 8 bases matching TRBD1. J gave up 3 bases and V 0 bases, and 3 bases lay outside the gene matches. This CDR3 has 15 residues. Germline CDR1 PRHDT, CDR2 FYEKMQ (reference sequence). The CDR3 nucleotides are TGTGCCAGCAGCTTAGGCCTGGACAGGGACTATGGCTACACCTTC. Encoded protein: CASSLGLDRDYGYTF. The entire variable domain, with the rest obtained from reference TRBV13 and TRBJ1-2, is as follows: AAGVIQSPRHLIKEKRETATLKCYPIPRHDTVYWYQQGPGQDPQFLISFYEKMQSDKGSIPDRFSAQQFSDYHSELNMSSLELGDSALYFCASSLGLDRDYGYTFGSGTRLTVV.